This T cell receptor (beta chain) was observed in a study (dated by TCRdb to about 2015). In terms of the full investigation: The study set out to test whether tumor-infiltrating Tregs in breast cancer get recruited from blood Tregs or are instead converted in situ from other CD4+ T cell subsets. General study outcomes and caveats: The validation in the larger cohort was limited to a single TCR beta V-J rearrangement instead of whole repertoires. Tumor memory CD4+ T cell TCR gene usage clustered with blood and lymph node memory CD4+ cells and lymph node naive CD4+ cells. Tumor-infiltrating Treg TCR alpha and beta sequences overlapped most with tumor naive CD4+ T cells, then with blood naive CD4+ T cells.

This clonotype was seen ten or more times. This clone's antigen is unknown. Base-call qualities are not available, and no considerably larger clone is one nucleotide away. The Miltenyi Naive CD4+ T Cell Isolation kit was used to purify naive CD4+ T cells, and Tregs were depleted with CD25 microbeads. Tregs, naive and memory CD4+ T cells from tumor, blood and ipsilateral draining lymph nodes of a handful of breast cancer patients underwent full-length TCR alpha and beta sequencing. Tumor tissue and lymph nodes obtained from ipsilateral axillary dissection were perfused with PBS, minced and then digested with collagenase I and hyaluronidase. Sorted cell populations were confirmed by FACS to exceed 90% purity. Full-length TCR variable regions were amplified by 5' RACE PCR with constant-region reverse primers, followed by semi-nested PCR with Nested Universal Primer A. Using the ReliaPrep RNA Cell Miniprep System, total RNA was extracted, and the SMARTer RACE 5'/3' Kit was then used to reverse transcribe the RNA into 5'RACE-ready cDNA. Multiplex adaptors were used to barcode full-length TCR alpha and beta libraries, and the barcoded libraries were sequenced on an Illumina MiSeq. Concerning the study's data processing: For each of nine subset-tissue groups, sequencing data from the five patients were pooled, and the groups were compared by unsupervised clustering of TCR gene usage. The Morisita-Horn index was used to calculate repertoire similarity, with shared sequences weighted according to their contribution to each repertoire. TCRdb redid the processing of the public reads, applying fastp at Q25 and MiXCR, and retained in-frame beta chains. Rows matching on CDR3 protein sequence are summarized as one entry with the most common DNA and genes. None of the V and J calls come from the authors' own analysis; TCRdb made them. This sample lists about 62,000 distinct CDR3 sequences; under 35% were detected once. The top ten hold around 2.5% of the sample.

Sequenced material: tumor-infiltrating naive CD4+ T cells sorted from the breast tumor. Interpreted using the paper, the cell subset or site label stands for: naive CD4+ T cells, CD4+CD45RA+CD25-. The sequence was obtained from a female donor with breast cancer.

The nucleotide sequence reads as follows: TGTGCCAGCAGCTTATTGCGACAGGGGAATGTTGCCGGGGAGCTGTTTTTT. Translated, this is CASSLLRQGNVAGELFF. The receptor chain draws on TRBV7-2 and TRBJ2-2; 8 of the junction bases match TRBD1. The CDR3 goes from the cysteine to the phenylalanine over 17 residues. Only the CDR3 region is kept as DNA, spanning 51 bases read in frame from base 1. Relative to germline, V is missing 2 bases and J is missing 6 bases, with 11 bases of the junction outside any gene match. The germline V gene encodes CDR1 SGHTA and CDR2 FQGNSA. Joined to the reference TRBV7-2 and TRBJ2-2 proteins, this CDR3 gives the full variable domain: GAGVSQSPSNKVTEKGKDVELRCDPISGHTALYWYRQSLGQGLEFLIYFQGNSAPDKSGLPSDRFSAERTGGSVSTLTIQRTQQEDSAVYLCASSLLRQGNVAGELFFGEGSRLTVL.